Shown below are 13 T cell receptor beta chains from a single sample sequenced in a study of blood T cell repertoires in COVID-19. Assay used: immunoSEQ multiplex PCR; TCRdb lists only in-frame clones, some missing. The data contain approximately 210,000 clones, about nine tenths of them seen just once; the ten biggest clones take up 11%. Material for sequencing was peripheral blood. Receptor source: a man aged 45 to 65 with COVID-19, enrolled during active disease.

The gene calls are TRBV5-6 and TRBJ2-7, with TRBD2 identical over 10 bases. CDR1 SGHDT and CDR2 YYEEEE come from the germline V gene. V lost 4 bases and J lost 9; bases outside the gene matches: 10. This CDR3 is 14 amino acids long. CDR3 DNA sequence: TGTGCCAGCAGCCCCTTCGGGACTAGCGTCGGGCAGTACTTC. Translated: CASSPFGTSVGQYF. Complete variable domain (other parts from reference TRBV5-6 and TRBJ2-7): DAGVTQSPTHLIKTRGQQVTLRCSPKSGHDTVSWYQQALGQGPQFIFQYYEEEERQRGNFPDRFSGHQFPNYSSELNVNALLLGDSALYLCASSPFGTSVGQYFGPGTRLTVT.

The chain is built from TRBV5-5 and TRBJ2-7; tentative D call: TRBD2 (6 bases). Germline loops: CDR1 SGHKS, CDR2 YYEKEE (reference sequence). This CDR3 has 13 residues. V was shortened by 2 bases and J by 7 bases, with 13 bases between the two germline ends. CDR3 coding DNA: TGTGCCAGCAGCTTTGGAGGGAGTCCGGAGCAGTACTTC. The encoded protein is CASSFGGSPEQYF.

The chain joins TRBV29-1 to TRBJ1-2, with D unclear. V dropped 4 bases and J dropped 6 bases, with 24 bases sitting between them. Germline V gives CDR1 SQVTM, CDR2 ANQGSEA. This CDR3 is built from 16 residues. In DNA form, the CDR3 reads TGCAGCGTTGTTGGGTGGGAGACGCCCCGGACTCATGGCTACACCTTC. Translating gives CSVVGWETPRTHGYTF.

The chain uses TRBV7-3 and TRBJ2-1; 8 bases align to TRBD2. Germline CDR1 reads SGHTA; CDR2 reads FQGTGA. The CDR3 consists of 12 residues. With V trimmed by 5 bases and J by 9 bases, 3 bases remained unmatched. The CDR3 sequence is CASSPGGVEQFF. The CDR3, as DNA: TGTGCCAGCAGCCCCGGGGGGGTTGAGCAGTTCTTC. The full variable domain, with the rest looked up from reference TRBV7-3 and TRBJ2-1, is GAGVSQTPSNKVTEKGKYVELRCDPISGHTALYWYRQSLGQGPEFLIYFQGTGAADDSGLPNDRFFAVRPEGSVSTLKIQRTERGDSAVYLCASSPGGVEQFFGPGTRLTVL.

The chain uses TRBV19 and TRBJ2-6; 9 nucleotides match TRBD1. CDR3 size: 17 residues. CDR1 and CDR2 from the germline V gene are LNHDA and SQIVND (reference sequence). V shed 1 base, J shed 1 base, and the junction held 2 bases outside the gene matches. The CDR3 region is CASSIAGQGSGANVLTF. CDR3 nucleotides: TGTGCCAGTAGTATAGCGGGACAGGGATCTGGGGCCAACGTCCTGACTTTC.

This chain uses TRBV13 with TRBJ2-7, with D possibly matching TRBD1 (5 bases). The V gene lost 5 bases and the J gene lost 5 bases, with 22 bases spanning the gap. CDR1 is PRHDT, CDR2 FYEKMQ, per germline (reference sequence). The CDR3 is made up of 16 amino acids. The CDR3 coding sequence is TGTGCCAGCAGCCTCACCTCTGTGGGGCCAGGGCACGAGCAGTACTTC. Protein sequence: CASSLTSVGPGHEQYF.

This clone was seen more than once but under ten times. This chain joins TRBV10-3 and TRBJ2-3, with D possibly matching TRBD1 (6 bases). CDR1 and CDR2 (germline): ENHRY, SYGVKD. V lost 10 bases to trimming and J lost 2 bases, with 10 bases between them. The CDR3 extends over 12 amino acids. DNA of the CDR3: TGTGCCACGGGACAACACACAGATACGCAGTATTTT. Protein product: CATGQHTDTQYF.

This clone was counted only a few times. This chain's CDR3 is CASSAGQGENSPLHF. For the CDR3, the DNA is TGCGCCAGCAGCGCGGGACAGGGGGAAAATTCACCCCTCCACTTT. The rearrangement joins TRBV5-1 to TRBJ1-6, with 11 positions matching TRBD1. Germline V gene lookup returns CDR1 SGHRS and CDR2 YFSETQ. This CDR3 is 15 amino acids long. With V trimmed by 4 bases and J by 7 bases, 4 bases remained unmatched.

This clone was seen a few times. The rearrangement links TRBV5-1 to TRBJ2-7; 8 bases are shared with TRBD1. V lost 2 bases, J lost 4 bases, and 8 bases stayed unmatched. This CDR3 region has 15 residues. Germline-derived CDR1 and CDR2 are SGHRS and YFSETQ. The CDR3 nucleotides are TGCGCCAGCAGCTTATGGACAGGGCTTGGTTACGAGCAGTACTTC. Protein: CASSLWTGLGYEQYF.

The chain combines TRBV2 with TRBJ1-1, with D perhaps TRBD1 (5 bases). The CDR3 has 13 amino acids. V dropped 4 bases and J dropped 6 bases, with 12 bases sitting between them. Germline loops: CDR1 SNHLY, CDR2 FYNNEI. The chain's CDR3 is CASSGQGTAEAFF. The CDR3 nucleotides read TGTGCCAGCAGTGGTCAGGGTACCGCTGAAGCTTTCTTT.

This chain joins TRBV5-6 and TRBJ1-5, with TRBD1 identical over 11 bases. Germline CDR1 reads SGHDT; CDR2 reads YYEEEE. There are 15 residues in the CDR3. Germline trimming cut 0 bases from V and 10 bases from J; bases unmatched to any gene: 6. CDR3 protein: CASSLGLGQGAPQHF. CDR3 bases: TGTGCCAGCAGCTTGGGCCTAGGACAGGGGGCACCCCAGCATTTT.

V gene TRBV30 combines with J gene TRBJ2-7; D possibly corresponds to TRBD1 (5 bases). V was pared by 0 bases and J by 0 bases, with 12 bases between. CDR1 is GTSNPN, CDR2 SVGIG, per germline (reference sequence). The CDR3 spans 15 residues. Here the CDR3 DNA reads TGTGCCTGGAGTGTGGGGCGGTCCCTCTCCTACGAGCAGTACTTC. The encoded protein is CAWSVGRSLSYEQYF.

V is TRBV28 and J is TRBJ1-2, with TRBD1 matching over 8 bases. Germline loops: CDR1 MDHEN, CDR2 SYDVKM. The CDR3 extends over 14 amino acids. The trim removed 5 bases at V and 8 bases at J, leaving 10 bases unmatched. The CDR3 here is CASSPSDRVEGYTF. The DNA of the CDR3 is TGTGCCAGCAGTCCCTCGGACAGGGTGGAGGGCTACACCTTC.